This TCR beta chain was sequenced for a study of T cell responses to AZD1222 COVID-19 vaccine. About the research overall: Recipients boosted at about 4 weeks or about 12 weeks are pooled.

The study, taken as a whole, reports: The study found Spike-specific TCR breadth and depth rose after two AZD1222 doses.

Notes on this clone: Its matching antigen is unknown.

Profiling relied on immunoSEQ multiplex PCR, and the TCRdb table lists in-frame clones only, not all of them. In the table there are about 84,000 clones, roughly 87% of which are singletons. Trimming removed 7 bases from V and 7 bases from J; junction bases left unmatched: 10. The CDR3 is 15 amino acids. Germline V gives CDR1 SEHNR, CDR2 FQNEAQ (reference sequence). The source was peripheral blood, collected on day 0 of AZD1222 vaccination. The chain recombines TRBV7-9 with TRBJ1-6; 7 positions agree with TRBD1. The clonotype comes from an adult in good health. The CDR3 bases are TGTGCCAGCACCCGAGAGAGGGGGCGAAATTCACCCCTCCACTTT. Translating it yields CASTRERGRNSPLHF.